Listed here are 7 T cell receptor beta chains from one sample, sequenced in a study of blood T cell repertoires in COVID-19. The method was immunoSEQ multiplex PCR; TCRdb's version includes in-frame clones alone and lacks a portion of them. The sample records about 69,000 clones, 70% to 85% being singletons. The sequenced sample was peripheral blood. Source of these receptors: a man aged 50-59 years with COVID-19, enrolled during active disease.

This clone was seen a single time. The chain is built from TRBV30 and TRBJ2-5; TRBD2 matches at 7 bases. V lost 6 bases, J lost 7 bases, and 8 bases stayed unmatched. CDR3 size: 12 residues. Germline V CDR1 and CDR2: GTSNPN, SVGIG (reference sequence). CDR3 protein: CACHLGGVTQYF. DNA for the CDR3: TGTGCCTGCCACCTTGGGGGGGTGACCCAGTACTTC.

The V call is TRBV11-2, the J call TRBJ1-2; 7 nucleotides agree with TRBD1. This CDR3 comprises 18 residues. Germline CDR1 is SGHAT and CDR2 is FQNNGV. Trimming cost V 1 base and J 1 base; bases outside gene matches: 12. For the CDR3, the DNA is TGTGCCAGCAGCTTAGCGTTCAAAGGGAGACAGGGTAACTATGGCTACACCTTC. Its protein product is CASSLAFKGRQGNYGYTF.

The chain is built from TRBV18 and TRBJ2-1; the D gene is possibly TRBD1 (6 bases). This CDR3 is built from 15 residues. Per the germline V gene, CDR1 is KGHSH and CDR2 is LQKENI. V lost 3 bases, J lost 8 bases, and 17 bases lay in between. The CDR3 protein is CASSPRGGAGDEQFF. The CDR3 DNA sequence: TGTGCCAGCTCACCTCGTGGGGGCGCTGGGGATGAGCAGTTCTTC.

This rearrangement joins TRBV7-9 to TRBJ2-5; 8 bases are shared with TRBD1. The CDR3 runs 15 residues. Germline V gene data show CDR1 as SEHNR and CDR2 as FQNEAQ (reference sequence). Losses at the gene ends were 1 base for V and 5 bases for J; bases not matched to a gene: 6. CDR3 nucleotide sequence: TGTGCCAGCAGCTTAGAGGGACAGGCCCGGGAGACCCAGTACTTC. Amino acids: CASSLEGQARETQYF. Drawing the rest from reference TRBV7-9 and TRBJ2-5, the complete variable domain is DTGVSQNPRHKITKRGQNVTFRCDPISEHNRLYWYRQTLGQGPEFLTYFQNEAQLEKSRLLSDRFSAERPKGSFSTLEIQRTEQGDSAMYLCASSLEGQARETQYFGPGTRLLVL.

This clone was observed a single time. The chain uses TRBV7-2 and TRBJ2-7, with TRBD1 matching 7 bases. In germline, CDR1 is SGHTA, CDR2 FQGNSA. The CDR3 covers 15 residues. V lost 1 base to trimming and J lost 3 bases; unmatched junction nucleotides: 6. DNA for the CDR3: TGTGCCAGCAGCTTAGGTGTTGACAGGGTCTACGAGCAGTACTTC. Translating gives CASSLGVDRVYEQYF. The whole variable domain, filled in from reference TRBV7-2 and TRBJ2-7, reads GAGVSQSPSNKVTEKGKDVELRCDPISGHTALYWYRQSLGQGLEFLIYFQGNSAPDKSGLPSDRFSAERTGGSVSTLTIQRTQQEDSAVYLCASSLGVDRVYEQYFGPGTRLTVT.

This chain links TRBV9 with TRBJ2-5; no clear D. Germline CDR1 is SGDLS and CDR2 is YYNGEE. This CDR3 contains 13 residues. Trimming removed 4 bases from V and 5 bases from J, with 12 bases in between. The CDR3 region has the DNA TGTGCCAGCAGCCCCTTTAACTGGGAGACCCAGTACTTC. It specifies CASSPFNWETQYF.

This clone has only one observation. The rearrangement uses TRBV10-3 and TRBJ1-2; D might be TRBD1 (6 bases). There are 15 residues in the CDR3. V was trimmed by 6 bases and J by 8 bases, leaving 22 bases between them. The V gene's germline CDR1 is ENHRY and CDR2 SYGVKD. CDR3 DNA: TGTGCCATCAGGATAACCGACCACAGGGCTCGAGGCTACACCTTC. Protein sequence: CAIRITDHRARGYTF.